Sequencing of this TCR beta chain was carried out in a study of cytomegalovirus exposure and HLA in healthy donors. At the level of the study: A data release that came early held tens of millions of unique TCRs from HLA-typed donors.

Notes on the study in general: A likely sequencing artifact accounted for one observed cluster of highly shared sequence variants.

Comment on this clone: No antigen is known for it.

The PCR had 60 Vbeta and 13 Jbeta primers. Assay used: immunoSEQ multiplex PCR; TCRdb lists only in-frame clones, some missing. Among about 90,000 clones listed, approximately 84% were seen once. Each donor's status was that of a healthy bone marrow donor. The specimen was PBMCs. The sequence came from a young man in good health and CMV-seronegative.

The CDR3 DNA follows: TGTGCCAGCTCACCAGAGCTCCCGGGAGAGCAGTACTTC. The encoded protein is CASSPELPGEQYF. The genes are TRBV18 and TRBJ2-7; perhaps TRBD2 as D (5 bases). The germline gives CDR1 KGHSH, CDR2 LQKENI. Deletions cut 2 bases from V and 7 bases from J, with 12 bases between. The CDR3 spans 13 residues.